This TCR beta chain was identified during a study of T cells in Graves' hyperthyroidism and ophthalmopathy. Study as a whole: The initial diagnosis was the point when peripheral blood was collected, ahead of any treatment.

Ten or more counts support this clonotype. Germline trimming cut 6 bases from V and 2 bases from J; bases unmatched to any gene: 8. The CDR3 is 15 residues long. The germline V gene encodes CDR1 SNHLY and CDR2 FYNNEI. Amplified TCR beta CDR3 regions came from RNA transcripts. Using the HTBI primer set, a first-round RT-PCR was run on the TCR CDR3. MiXCR, run by TCRdb on the multiplex PCR reads, gives a single entry per CDR3 protein. In the table there are approximately 430,000 distinct CDR3 sequences, about 15% of which are singletons. For Graves' hyperthyroidism to be stable, ophthalmopathy could not progress within 18 months. Uncontrolled infection, other autoimmune disease, pregnancy or lactation excluded patients. The source of the PBMCs was 8 to 10 ml of fresh peripheral blood.

The specimen sequenced was blood. This receptor was obtained from a young woman with Graves' hyperthyroidism. This chain uses TRBV2 with TRBJ2-3; 7 bases map to TRBD1. CDR3 amino acids: CASSTGALSTDTQYF. The CDR3 region has the DNA TGTGCCAGCAGCACAGGGGCTCTTTCCACAGATACGCAGTATTTT. The whole variable domain, filled in from reference TRBV2 and TRBJ2-3, reads EPEVTQTPSHQVTQMGQEVILRCVPISNHLYFYWYRQILGQKVEFLVSFYNNEISEKSEIFDDQFSVERPDGSNFTLKIRSTKLEDSAMYFCASSTGALSTDTQYFGPGTRLTVL.